Listed below are T cell receptor beta chains from one sample, sequenced in a study of control samples from healthy donors and cancer patients. Here immunoSEQ multiplex PCR was the method, and the copy in TCRdb shows in-frame clones only, minus some. The sample includes around 250,000 clones, approximately 80% seen only once; the top ten take about an eighth. The sequenced sample consisted of PBMCs. The source of these receptors is a woman between 55 and 75 years old with lung cancer. CDR3s include the opening cysteine and the closing phenylalanine or tryptophan. D genes are given only for firm matches. Some rows mark clone size as missing; the rest say once, few, many or name a class of expanded clone.

v_call,clone_size,j_call,d_call,cdr3_aa,cdr3_nt
TRBV27,.,TRBJ1-6,.,CASSLFGVVNSPLHF,TGTGCCAGCAGTTTATTTGGGGTTGTAAATTCACCCCTCCACTTT
TRBV28,.,TRBJ2-1,.,CASFRAGTSGSNEQFF,TGTGCCAGCTTTCGGGCGGGGACTTCCGGGTCCAATGAGCAGTTCTTC
TRBV12-5,.,TRBJ1-1,.,CASGLVTMILFLQDRVATEAFF,TGTGCTAGTGGTTTGGTAACGATGATTCTCTTCTTACAGGATCGGGTGGCCACTGAAGCTTTCTTT
TRBV29-1,.,TRBJ2-7,TRBD1,CSVEDGQGAREQYF,TGCAGCGTTGAAGATGGACAGGGGGCAAGAGAGCAGTACTTC
TRBV6-5,.,TRBJ1-1,.,CASSYSIGGGNTEAFF,TGTGCCAGCAGTTACTCGATCGGGGGTGGGAACACTGAAGCTTTCTTT
TRBV11-2,few,TRBJ1-1,.,CASSLDPGSRTEAFF,TGTGCCAGCAGCTTAGACCCGGGGTCGAGGACTGAAGCTTTCTTT
TRBV10-2,.,TRBJ1-5,.,CASSVWALNQPQHF,TGCGCCAGCAGTGTTTGGGCGCTCAATCAGCCCCAGCATTTT
TRBV10-3,.,TRBJ1-2,.,CAISESESRGYTF,TGTGCCATCAGTGAGTCGGAATCTAGAGGCTACACCTTC
TRBV12-5,.,TRBJ1-1,.,CASGFSAPDIQNTEAFF,TGTGCTAGTGGTTTTAGCGCACCCGACATCCAGAACACTGAAGCTTTCTTT
TRBV10-3,once,TRBJ1-1,TRBD1,CAISRTGETTKTEAFF,TGTGCCATCAGCCGGACAGGGGAAACTACTAAAACTGAAGCTTTCTTT
TRBV2,.,TRBJ1-2,.,CASNGGQGPNYGYTF,TGTGCCAGCAACGGGGGGCAGGGGCCTAACTATGGCTACACCTTC
TRBV5-1,.,TRBJ1-2,TRBD1,CASSEQGAHGYTF,TGCGCCAGCAGCGAACAGGGGGCGCATGGCTACACCTTC
TRBV25-1,.,TRBJ1-3,.,CASSLGAGNTIYF,TGTGCCAGCAGCTTAGGGGCTGGAAACACCATATATTTT
TRBV4-2,.,TRBJ2-3,.,CASSGEVARDTQYF,TGTGCCAGCAGCGGGGAGGTCGCACGAGATACGCAGTATTTT
TRBV2,once,TRBJ2-5,TRBD1,CASSLSTGVLETQYF,TGTGCCAGCAGCCTATCGACAGGGGTTCTGGAGACCCAGTACTTC
TRBV2,.,TRBJ2-1,.,CASRGQLYNEQFF,TGTGCCAGTCGCGGACAGCTATACAATGAGCAGTTCTTC
TRBV28,.,TRBJ1-6,TRBD1,CASSGGDNSPLHF,TGTGCCAGCTCAGGGGGCGACAATTCACCCCTCCACTTT
TRBV6-6,few,TRBJ1-1,.,CASSYRSTEAFF,TGTGCCAGCAGTTACAGATCAACTGAAGCTTTCTTT
TRBV7-8,.,TRBJ1-2,.,CASSVYWSNYGYTF,TGTGCCAGCAGCGTCTACTGGAGTAACTATGGCTACACCTTC
TRBV5-4,.,TRBJ1-3,.,CASSPDSSGNTIYF,TGTGCCAGCAGCCCGGACAGCTCTGGAAACACCATATATTTT
TRBV28,.,TRBJ1-2,.,CAIGPAYGYTF,TGTGCCATCGGGCCAGCATATGGCTACACCTTC
TRBV18,.,TRBJ1-2,.,CASSPPDSAYGYTF,TGTGCCAGCTCACCACCGGACAGCGCCTATGGCTACACCTTC
TRBV2,.,TRBJ1-1,TRBD1,CASSGQGGTEAFF,TGTGCCAGCAGCGGACAGGGCGGGACTGAAGCTTTCTTT
TRBV5-1,.,TRBJ2-2,TRBD2,CASSLGGLAGTGELFF,TGCGCCAGCAGCTTAGGGGGACTAGCTGGCACCGGGGAGCTGTTTTTT
TRBV7-9,.,TRBJ1-2,.,CASSIEGGGYTF,TGTGCCAGCAGCATTGAGGGGGGTGGCTACACCTTC
TRBV3-1/TRBV3-2,once,TRBJ2-3,.,CASSQGLGADTQYF,TGTGCCAGCAGCCAAGGATTGGGAGCAGATACGCAGTATTTT
TRBV19,.,TRBJ2-5,TRBD2,CASRSGAGAVETQYF,TGTGCCAGTAGGAGCGGAGCGGGGGCCGTAGAGACCCAGTACTTC
TRBV2,.,TRBJ1-1,.,CASRGRNTEAFF,TGTGCCAGCAGAGGACGGAACACTGAAGCTTTCTTT
TRBV6-5,.,TRBJ2-7,.,CASSLQGSPYEQYF,TGTGCCAGCAGCTTACAGGGCAGCCCCTACGAGCAGTACTTC
TRBV12-5,.,TRBJ2-2,.,CATARDFGELFF,TGTGCTACCGCACGGGACTTCGGGGAGCTGTTTTTT
TRBV5-8,.,TRBJ1-4,TRBD1,CASSYTSGGARRYEKLFF,TGTGCCAGCAGCTACACATCAGGGGGCGCACGACGATATGAAAAACTGTTTTTT
TRBV5-4,.,TRBJ2-2,TRBD2,CASSPGTTNTGELFF,TGTGCCAGCAGCCCCGGGACTACGAACACCGGGGAGCTGTTTTTT
TRBV5-4,.,TRBJ2-5,.,CASSSGAGETQYF,TGTGCCAGCAGCTCCGGGGCCGGAGAGACCCAGTACTTC
TRBV6-6,.,TRBJ1-2,.,CASTHLGGDGYTF,TGTGCCAGCACCCATCTCGGGGGGGATGGCTACACCTTC
TRBV6-5,.,TRBJ1-2,.,CASSPDGNYGYTF,TGTGCCAGCAGTCCGGACGGGAACTATGGCTACACCTTC
TRBV7-8,.,TRBJ2-7,.,CASSPTRISYEQYF,TGTGCCAGCAGCCCTACTAGAATTTCCTACGAGCAGTACTTC
TRBV5-6,.,TRBJ1-5,.,CASSLGGWQPQHF,TGTGCCAGCAGCTTGGGCGGTTGGCAGCCCCAGCATTTT
TRBV18,.,TRBJ2-3,TRBD1,CASSPLAGGSGTQYF,TGTGCCAGCTCACCACTAGCAGGGGGCTCCGGTACGCAGTATTTT
TRBV10-3,once,TRBJ1-5,.,CAISVGTDQPQHF,TGTGCCATCAGTGTAGGCACGGATCAGCCCCAGCATTTT
TRBV10-3,.,TRBJ1-2,.,CAISESPGANGYTF,TGTGCCATCAGTGAGTCGCCCGGGGCGAATGGCTACACCTTC
TRBV19,.,TRBJ1-1,.,CASRLGRRGTEAFF,TGTGCCAGTAGGCTTGGACGCCGGGGGACTGAAGCTTTCTTT